This T cell receptor (beta chain) was identified in a study of T cell responses to AZD1222 COVID-19 vaccine. The CDR3 covers 18 residues. Germline CDR1 reads KGHSH; CDR2 reads LQKENI. V dropped 1 base and J dropped 3; count of bases not matched to a gene: 7. The table came from immunoSEQ multiplex PCR; TCRdb's copy has only in-frame clones and leaves some out. In the table there are under 150,000 clones, roughly 90% of which are singletons. This chain joins TRBV18 and TRBJ2-6; TRBD1 aligns across 9 bases. The receptor was isolated from an adult in good health. The sample consisted of peripheral blood, taken on day 0 of AZD1222 vaccination. This CDR3 is CASSPRRTGEGGANVLTF. The DNA for the CDR3 is TGTGCCAGCTCACCACGGCGGACAGGGGAAGGTGGGGCCAACGTCCTGACTTTC.